This record covers a single T cell receptor beta chain. Original methodology: Reference gene primer amplification gave estimated nucleated cell counts. Sequencing was performed with immunoSEQ multiplex PCR; in TCRdb, only in-frame clones are kept and a portion is missing. The V and J calls and the clone size are those of that table, but D and trimming were determined from the DNA. The sample yields hundreds of thousands of clones, around 86% seen once. This entry comes from a study of blood T cell repertoires in COVID-19. Study overall: From T cells, B-cell-depleted T cells, or PBMCs came the material, which was cDNA or gDNA.

Germline values: CDR1 MGHDK, CDR2 SYGVNS. Trimming took off 1 base at V and 1 base at J, with 14 bases between the two ends. The CDR3 is made up of 16 amino acids. This clonotype originated in a woman aged 25 to 39 with active or convalescent COVID-19. J is TRBJ2-7 and V is TRBV25-1; D gene ambiguous. Source material: peripheral blood. Written as DNA, the CDR3 is TGTGCCAGCAGTGAATCGGAACAGTACGGTTCCTACGAGCAGTACTTC. Translated: CASSESEQYGSYEQYF.